Included here is one TCR beta chain sequence, with context. The antigen is not known. This sample stems from a study of T cell repertoires in cytomegalovirus infection. On the study more broadly: HLA-B-restricted CMV epitopes that are well studied, plus recently identified HLA-C-restricted ones, were used by the study. Evidence of both CMV infection and a matching HLA type came from public TCR beta signatures.

General study findings and limits: The study identified carriers of CMV plus the relevant HLA from cumulative public TCR beta family frequency. HLA-C-restricted CMV-specific TCR beta clonotypes prevailed in the ex vivo response.

Germline CDR1 is SEHNR and CDR2 is FQNEAQ (reference sequence). CDR3 length equals 15 residues. V dropped 5 bases and J dropped 2 bases, with 15 bases sitting between them. TCRdb ran MiXCR on the reads and lists one entry per CDR3 protein. Among around 78,000 distinct CDR3 sequences listed, 20% to 30% were seen once. This specimen was CD8+ T cells from cultured PBMCs, taken from culture after CMV antigen stimulation. The rearrangement links TRBV7-9 to TRBJ1-1; D is perhaps TRBD1 (6 bases). The source of this sequence is a human donor in good health (CMV status not recorded). Some clones in this sample may be carry-over from other donors' samples. CDR3 amino acids: CASSPGAVSNTEAFF. CDR3 bases: TGTGCCAGCAGCCCGGGGGCCGTTAGTAACACTGAAGCTTTCTTT.